This entry concerns a single TCR beta chain. These data originate in a study of blood T cell repertoires in COVID-19. Study details: Some COVID-19 samples were acute and others convalescent; all came from the United States, Italy and Spain. T cells, B-cell-depleted T cells, or PBMCs supplied cDNA or gDNA.

In the study's own analysis: Amplification of reference gene primers was used by the study to estimate nucleated cell counts. Clones were read by immunoSEQ multiplex PCR, and TCRdb kept only the in-frame ones, dropping some. Clone size and V and J calls were adopted from that table, with D and trimming inferred from the DNA. Of 100,000 to 150,000 clones in the sample, 85% to 90% were seen once. This CDR3 has 12 residues. CDR1 is SEHNR, CDR2 FQNEAQ, per germline (reference sequence). The V and J ends lost 3 bases and 5 bases respectively, with 6 bases between them. The source material was peripheral blood. This clonotype originated in a man older than 75 with active or convalescent COVID-19. V is TRBV7-9 and J is TRBJ2-3; no definite D call. The CDR3 nucleotides read TGTGCCAGCAGCTTTGTCGGAGATACGCAGTATTTT. This codes for CASSFVGDTQYF.